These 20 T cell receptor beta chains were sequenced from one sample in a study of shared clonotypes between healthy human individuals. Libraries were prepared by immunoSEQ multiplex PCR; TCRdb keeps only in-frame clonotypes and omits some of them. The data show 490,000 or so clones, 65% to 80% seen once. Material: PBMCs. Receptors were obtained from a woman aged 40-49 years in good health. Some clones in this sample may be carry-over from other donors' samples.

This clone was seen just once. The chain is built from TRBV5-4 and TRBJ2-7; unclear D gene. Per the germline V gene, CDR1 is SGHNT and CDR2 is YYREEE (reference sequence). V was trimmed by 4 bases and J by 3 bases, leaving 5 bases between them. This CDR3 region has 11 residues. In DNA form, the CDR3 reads TGTGCCAGCAGCGTAAACTACGAGCAGTACTTC. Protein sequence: CASSVNYEQYF.

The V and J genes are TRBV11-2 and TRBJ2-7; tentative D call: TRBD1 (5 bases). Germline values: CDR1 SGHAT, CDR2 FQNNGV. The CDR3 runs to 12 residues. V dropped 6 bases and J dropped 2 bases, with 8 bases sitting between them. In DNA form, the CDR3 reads TGTGCCAGCAGTTCGGACACCTACGAGCAGTACTTC. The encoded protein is CASSSDTYEQYF.

The CDR3, as DNA: TGTGCCTGGACTTTACATGGGACAGGGGGCAGTTCACCCCTCCACTTT. Translated, it gives CAWTLHGTGGSSPLHF. The chain uses TRBV30 and TRBJ1-6; 12 positions agree with TRBD1. Germline V gene data show CDR1 as GTSNPN and CDR2 as SVGIG (reference sequence). V dropped 4 bases and J dropped 9; count of bases not matched to a gene: 10. The length of the CDR3 is 16 residues.

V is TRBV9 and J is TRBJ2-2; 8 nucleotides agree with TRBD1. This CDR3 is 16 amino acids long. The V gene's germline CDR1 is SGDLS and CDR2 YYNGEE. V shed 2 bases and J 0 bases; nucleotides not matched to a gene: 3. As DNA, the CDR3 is TGTGCCAGCAGCGTTCAGACAGGGGCGAACACCGGGGAGCTGTTTTTT. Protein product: CASSVQTGANTGELFF.

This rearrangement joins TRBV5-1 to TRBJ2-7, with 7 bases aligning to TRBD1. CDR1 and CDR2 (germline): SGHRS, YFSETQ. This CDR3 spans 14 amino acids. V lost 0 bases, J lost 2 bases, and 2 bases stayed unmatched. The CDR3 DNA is TGCGCCAGCAGCTTGGTTCAGGGGGCCTACGAGCAGTACTTC. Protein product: CASSLVQGAYEQYF.

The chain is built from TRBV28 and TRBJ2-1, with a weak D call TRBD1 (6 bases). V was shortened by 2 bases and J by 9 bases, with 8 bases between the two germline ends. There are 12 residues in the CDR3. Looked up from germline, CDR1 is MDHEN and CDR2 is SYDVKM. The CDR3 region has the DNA TGTGCCAGCAGTTTACAGGGGAGTGAGCAGTTCTTC. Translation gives CASSLQGSEQFF.

The CDR3 sequence is CASRQGSGETQYF. CDR3 DNA: TGTGCCAGCAGACAGGGGTCGGGGGAGACCCAGTACTTC. The V call is TRBV2, the J call TRBJ2-5; TRBD1 agrees at 7 bases. Trimming cost V 6 bases and J 5 bases; bases outside gene matches: 6. The CDR3 sequence is 13 residues long. Germline V CDR1 and CDR2: SNHLY, FYNNEI. The full variable domain, with the rest looked up from reference TRBV2 and TRBJ2-5, is EPEVTQTPSHQVTQMGQEVILRCVPISNHLYFYWYRQILGQKVEFLVSFYNNEISEKSEIFDDQFSVERPDGSNFTLKIRSTKLEDSAMYFCASRQGSGETQYFGPGTRLLVL.

CDR3: CASSSVSSYEQYF. The CDR3 coding sequence is TGTGCCAGCAGCTCAGTATCTTCCTACGAGCAGTACTTC. The V and J genes are TRBV7-9 and TRBJ2-7; no firm D call. V lost 4 bases and J 1 base, leaving 8 bases between the germline ends. Germline assignment: CDR1 SEHNR and CDR2 FQNEAQ (reference sequence). This CDR3 spans 13 amino acids.

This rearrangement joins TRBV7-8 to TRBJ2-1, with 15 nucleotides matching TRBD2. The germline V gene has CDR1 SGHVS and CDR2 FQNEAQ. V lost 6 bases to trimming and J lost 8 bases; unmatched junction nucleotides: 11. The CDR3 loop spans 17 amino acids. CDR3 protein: CASRSGFGTSGRYEQFF. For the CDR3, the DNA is TGTGCCAGCAGGTCGGGGTTCGGGACTAGCGGGAGGTATGAGCAGTTCTTC.

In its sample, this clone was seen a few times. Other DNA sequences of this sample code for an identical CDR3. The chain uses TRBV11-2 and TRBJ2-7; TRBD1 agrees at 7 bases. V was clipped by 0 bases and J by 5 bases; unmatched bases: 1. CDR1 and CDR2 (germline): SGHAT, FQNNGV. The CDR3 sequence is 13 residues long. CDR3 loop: CASSLDQGDEQYF. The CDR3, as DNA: TGTGCCAGCAGCTTAGATCAGGGGGACGAGCAGTACTTC.

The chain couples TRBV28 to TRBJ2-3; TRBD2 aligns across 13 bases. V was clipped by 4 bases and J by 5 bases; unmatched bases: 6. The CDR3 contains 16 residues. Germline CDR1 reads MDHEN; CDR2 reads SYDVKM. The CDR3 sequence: CASSSGTSGKVDTQYF. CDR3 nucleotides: TGTGCCAGCAGTTCCGGGACTAGCGGGAAAGTAGATACGCAGTATTTT.

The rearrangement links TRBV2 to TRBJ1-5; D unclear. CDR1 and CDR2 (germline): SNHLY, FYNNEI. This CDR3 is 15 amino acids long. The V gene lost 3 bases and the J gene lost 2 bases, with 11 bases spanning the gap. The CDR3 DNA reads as TGTGCCAGCAGTGAGGATAACACCGGCAATCAGCCCCAGCATTTT. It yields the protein CASSEDNTGNQPQHF.

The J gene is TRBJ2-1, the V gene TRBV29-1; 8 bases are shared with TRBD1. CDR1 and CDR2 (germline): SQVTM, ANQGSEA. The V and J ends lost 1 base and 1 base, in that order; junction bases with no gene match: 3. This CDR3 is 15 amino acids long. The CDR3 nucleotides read TGCAGCGTTGAAGGGACAGGGTCATCCTACAATGAGCAGTTCTTC. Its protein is CSVEGTGSSYNEQFF.

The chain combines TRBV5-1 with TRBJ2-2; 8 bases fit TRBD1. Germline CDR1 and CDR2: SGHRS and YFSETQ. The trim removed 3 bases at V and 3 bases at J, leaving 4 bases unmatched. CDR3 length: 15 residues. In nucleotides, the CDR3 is TGCGCCAGCAGCTGGACAGGGTCTGACACCGGGGAGCTGTTTTTT. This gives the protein CASSWTGSDTGELFF.

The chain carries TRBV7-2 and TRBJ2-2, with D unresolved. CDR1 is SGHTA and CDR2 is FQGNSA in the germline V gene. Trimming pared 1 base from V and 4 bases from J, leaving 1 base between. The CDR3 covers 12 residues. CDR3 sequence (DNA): TGTGCCAGCAGCTTAGGCACCGGGGAGCTGTTTTTT. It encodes CASSLGTGELFF.

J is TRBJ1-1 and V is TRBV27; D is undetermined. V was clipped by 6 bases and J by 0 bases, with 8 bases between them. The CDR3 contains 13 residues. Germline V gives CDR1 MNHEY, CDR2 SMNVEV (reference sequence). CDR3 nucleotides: TGTGCCAGCAGCCTCAACCTGAACACTGAAGCTTTCTTT. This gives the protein CASSLNLNTEAFF.

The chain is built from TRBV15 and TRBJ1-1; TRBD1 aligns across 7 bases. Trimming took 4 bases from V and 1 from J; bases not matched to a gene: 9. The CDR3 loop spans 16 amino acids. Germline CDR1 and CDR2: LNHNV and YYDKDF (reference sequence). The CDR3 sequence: CATSTRDSSGNTEAFF. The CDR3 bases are TGTGCCACCAGCACAAGGGACAGTAGTGGGAACACTGAAGCTTTCTTT. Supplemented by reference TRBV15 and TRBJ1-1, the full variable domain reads DAMVIQNPRYQVTQFGKPVTLSCSQTLNHNVMYWYQQKSSQAPKLLFHYYDKDFNNEADTPDNFQSRRPNTSFCFLDIRSPGLGDTAMYLCATSTRDSSGNTEAFFGQGTRLTVV.

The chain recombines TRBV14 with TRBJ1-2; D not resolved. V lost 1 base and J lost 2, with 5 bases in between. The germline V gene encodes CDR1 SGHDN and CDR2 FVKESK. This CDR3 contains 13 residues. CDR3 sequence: CASSQGYNYGYTF. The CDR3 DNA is TGTGCCAGCAGCCAAGGTTACAACTATGGCTACACCTTC.

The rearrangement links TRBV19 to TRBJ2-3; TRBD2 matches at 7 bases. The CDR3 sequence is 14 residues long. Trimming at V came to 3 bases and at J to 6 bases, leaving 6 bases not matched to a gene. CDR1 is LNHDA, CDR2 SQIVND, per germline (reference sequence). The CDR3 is CASSIRLADDTQYF. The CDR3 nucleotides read TGTGCCAGTAGTATTAGGCTAGCGGACGATACGCAGTATTTT.

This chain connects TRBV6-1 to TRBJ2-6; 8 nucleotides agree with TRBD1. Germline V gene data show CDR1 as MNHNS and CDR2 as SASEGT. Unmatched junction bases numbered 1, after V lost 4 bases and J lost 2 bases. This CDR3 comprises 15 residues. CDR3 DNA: TGTGCCAGCAGTGCGGACAGGGCTGGGGCCAACGTCCTGACTTTC. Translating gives CASSADRAGANVLTF.